This T cell receptor beta chain was recovered during a study of T-cell memory formation after mild COVID-19. Overall study context: TCR clusters mostly belonged to single donors. Study results and limitations: Contracting CD4+ clones lay largely in CM and EM, with CD8+ ones residing in EMRA. There were some responding clones in pre-infection memory, which suggested that cross-reactive memory had joined. Clones that contracted from day 15 to 85 had balanced CD4/CD8; later expanders were CD4+ biased.

About this clonotype itself: What it recognizes is unknown.

TCRdb redid the calling of the 5' RACE reads with MiXCR, one entry per CDR3 protein. The sample shows around 310,000 distinct CDR3 sequences, approximately 15% of them seen only once. V lost 1 base and J lost 8; bases outside the gene matches: 3. The germline V gene has CDR1 SGHKS and CDR2 YYEKEE (reference sequence). CDR3 length equals 14 residues. Sequenced sample: PBMCs or a T cell subset sorted from them (not recorded which). This chain uses TRBV5-5 with TRBJ1-6; 7 positions match TRBD1. This TCR was recovered from a man between 18 and 29 years old who had mild COVID-19 (a few samples of this study predate the infection). Cell type and time point are not known. The CDR3 is CASSLLTGHSPLHF. The CDR3 bases are TGTGCCAGCAGCTTGTTGACAGGGCATTCACCCCTCCACTTT.